Each of the 28 T cell receptor beta chains below was sequenced from the same sample in a study of cytomegalovirus exposure and HLA in healthy donors. Both 60 Vbeta primers and 13 Jbeta primers went into the PCR. The protocol was immunoSEQ multiplex PCR, while the TCRdb copy is restricted to in-frame clones and leaves out a portion. The data show about 140,000 clones, 70% to 85% seen once. Sequencing was carried out using PBMCs. Receptors originate from a man aged 40-49 years in good health and CMV-seropositive.

This clone was seen only a few times. This chain joins TRBV29-1 and TRBJ1-2; D unclear. The CDR3 runs to 11 residues. From germline, CDR1 is SQVTM and CDR2 ANQGSEA. The V gene lost 4 bases and the J gene lost 4 bases, with 7 bases spanning the gap. The chain's CDR3 is CSVGASYGYTF. Written as DNA, the CDR3 is TGCAGCGTTGGGGCTTCCTATGGCTACACCTTC.

The chain recombines TRBV25-1 with TRBJ1-5, with D perhaps matching TRBD1 (6 bases). Per the germline V gene, CDR1 is MGHDK and CDR2 is SYGVNS. V was trimmed by 6 bases and J by 1 base, leaving 22 bases between them. CDR3 length equals 18 residues. CDR3 sequence (DNA): TGTGCCAGCAGCGTTTTCGGACAGTACACGTTAAGCAATCAGCCCCAGCATTTT. This codes for CASSVFGQYTLSNQPQHF.

This clone was seen more than once but under ten times. The chain combines TRBV6-1 with TRBJ1-1; no definite D call. Germline V CDR1 and CDR2: MNHNS, SASEGT. CDR3 size: 12 residues. Trimming pared 10 bases from V and 0 bases from J, leaving 9 bases between. Here the CDR3 reads CAILLVNTEAFF. The CDR3 bases are TGTGCCATCTTACTAGTGAACACTGAAGCTTTCTTT.

On this clone: Other nucleotide sequences from this sample produce the same CDR3. V gene TRBV5-6 combines with J gene TRBJ1-2; D call uncertain. The CDR3 totals 15 residues. From germline, CDR1 is SGHDT and CDR2 YYEEEE. Deletions cut 8 bases from V and 3 bases from J, with 20 bases between. The CDR3 is CASSRFAAIDYGYTF. DNA for the CDR3: TGTGCCAGTAGTCGTTTTGCAGCGATAGACTATGGCTACACCTTC.

The chain combines TRBV2 with TRBJ1-6; TRBD1 might be the D (6 bases). The germline gives CDR1 SNHLY, CDR2 FYNNEI. The CDR3 length is 12 residues. V was cut by 8 bases and J by 7 bases, with 9 bases left in between. CDR3 sequence reads: CASEDSNSPLHF. The CDR3, as DNA: TGTGCCAGCGAGGACAGCAATTCACCCCTCCACTTT.

Details on this clone: The junction does not match germline at one end; this may be a read error. This same CDR3 is encoded by further DNA sequences in the sample. The rearrangement links TRBV5-1 to TRBJ2-1, with D maybe TRBD1 (6 bases). Per germline, CDR1 SGHRS and CDR2 YFSETQ. The CDR3 totals 15 residues. The CDR3 sequence: CASSLTGLGYNEQFF. The CDR3 nucleotides read TGTGCCAGCAGCCTAACAGGGTTAGGGTACAATGAGCAGTTCTTC.

The V and J genes are TRBV5-1 and TRBJ2-3; 7 positions match TRBD1. The CDR3 extends over 14 amino acids. Germline V lookup: CDR1 SGHRS, CDR2 YFSETQ. V was clipped by 6 bases and J by 2 bases; unmatched bases: 6. CDR3 region: CASTGTDITDTQYF. CDR3 bases: TGCGCCAGCACGGGGACAGACATCACAGATACGCAGTATTTT.

The chain uses TRBV10-3 and TRBJ2-1; the match to TRBD1 covers 7 bases. The CDR3 runs 17 residues. V lost 0 bases and J lost 7; bases outside the gene matches: 12. From germline, CDR1 is ENHRY and CDR2 SYGVKD. CDR3 residues: CAISESIEGGARNEQFF. CDR3 nucleotides: TGTGCCATCAGTGAGTCGATCGAAGGGGGCGCGAGGAATGAGCAGTTCTTC.

The chain employs TRBV7-7 and TRBJ2-2, with D hard to call. Germline V gene lookup returns CDR1 SSHAT and CDR2 FNYEAQ (reference sequence). V lost 1 base, J lost 3 bases, and 6 bases lay in between. The CDR3 covers 14 residues. For the CDR3, the DNA is TGTGCCAGCAGCTTAGATGGCTACACCGGGGAGCTGTTTTTT. The encoded protein is CASSLDGYTGELFF.

V is TRBV29-1 and J is TRBJ2-3; unclear D gene. Looked up from germline, CDR1 is SQVTM and CDR2 is ANQGSEA. The CDR3 contains 13 residues. V was trimmed by 5 bases and J by 0 bases, leaving 9 bases between them. CDR3: CSVPGSSTDTQYF. Here the CDR3 DNA reads TGCAGCGTTCCAGGATCTAGCACAGATACGCAGTATTTT.

The rearrangement joins TRBV6-5 to TRBJ2-7, with a possible D match to TRBD1 (6 bases). Germline CDR1 is MNHEY and CDR2 is SVGAGI. The V gene lost 0 bases and the J gene lost 4 bases, with 10 bases spanning the gap. The CDR3 is 14 amino acids. CDR3 residues: CASSYSEGVYEQYF. CDR3 bases: TGTGCCAGCAGTTACTCAGAGGGGGTGTACGAGCAGTACTTC.

J is TRBJ2-3 and V is TRBV5-1, with 7 bases aligning to TRBD2. J gave up 4 bases and V 4 bases, and 15 bases lay outside the gene matches. Germline V gene data show CDR1 as SGHRS and CDR2 as YFSETQ. The CDR3 totals 17 residues. The CDR3 DNA follows: TGCGCCAGCAGCCTAGCCCCCGGGACGGGGGGTCCAGATACGCAGTATTTT. Residues: CASSLAPGTGGPDTQYF.

The chain combines TRBV18 with TRBJ2-7; 8 bases fit TRBD1. Trimming removed 4 bases from V and 6 bases from J; junction bases left unmatched: 20. Germline CDR1 is KGHSH and CDR2 is LQKENI. The CDR3 has 18 amino acids. CDR3 nucleotide sequence: TGTGCCAGCTCACTATCGGACCGGGGACAGGCCTGGTGGGGCGAGCAGTACTTC. Its protein product is CASSLSDRGQAWWGEQYF. The whole variable domain, remainder taken from reference TRBV18 and TRBJ2-7, is NAGVMQNPRHLVRRRGQEARLRCSPMKGHSHVYWYRQLPEEGLKFMVYLQKENIIDESGMPKERFSAEFPKEGPSILRIQQVVRGDSAAYFCASSLSDRGQAWWGEQYFGPGTRLTVT.

The rearrangement joins TRBV5-1 to TRBJ2-7; D unclear. Germline V gene data show CDR1 as SGHRS and CDR2 as YFSETQ. The CDR3 covers 15 residues. V shed 4 bases and J shed 0 bases, with 14 bases lying between them. CDR3: CASSLIFQDSYEQYF. The CDR3 region has the DNA TGCGCCAGCAGCCTGATATTCCAGGACTCCTACGAGCAGTACTTC.

J is TRBJ1-3 and V is TRBV30; 7 nucleotides line up with TRBD1. V trimming: 2 bases; J trimming: 4 bases; junction bases outside the gene matches: 8. From germline, CDR1 is GTSNPN and CDR2 SVGIG (reference sequence). The CDR3 contains 15 residues. The CDR3 sequence: CAWSRTGASGNTIYF. As DNA, the CDR3 is TGTGCCTGGAGTAGAACAGGGGCTTCCGGAAACACCATATATTTT.

V and J are TRBV7-2 and TRBJ2-1; 8 bases line up with TRBD2. Per germline, CDR1 SGHTA and CDR2 FQGNSA. V dropped 3 bases and J dropped 1; count of bases not matched to a gene: 11. There are 18 residues in the CDR3. CDR3 bases: TGTGCCAGCAGCTTGTGGACTAGCCCTGTTGGGTCCTACAATGAGCAGTTCTTC. Residues: CASSLWTSPVGSYNEQFF.

The J gene is TRBJ2-6, the V gene TRBV7-3; 7 bases match TRBD1. Germline V gives CDR1 SGHTA, CDR2 FQGTGA. CDR3 length equals 19 residues. V dropped 5 bases and J dropped 0; count of bases not matched to a gene: 13. The CDR3 DNA reads TGTGCCAGCAGCCCGAATGGTAGGGGGCTATCCTCTGGGGCCAACGTCCTGACTTTC. Encoded protein: CASSPNGRGLSSGANVLTF. Using reference TRBV7-3 and TRBJ2-6 for the parts outside the CDR3, the full variable domain is GAGVSQTPSNKVTEKGKYVELRCDPISGHTALYWYRQSLGQGPEFLIYFQGTGAADDSGLPNDRFFAVRPEGSVSTLKIQRTERGDSAVYLCASSPNGRGLSSGANVLTFGAGSRLTVL.

This clone was recorded only once. V is TRBV30 and J is TRBJ2-6, with a possible D match to TRBD1 (6 bases). V lost 3 bases and J lost 2, with 11 bases in between. Germline CDR1 and CDR2: GTSNPN and SVGIG (reference sequence). This CDR3 is built from 15 residues. The CDR3 protein is CAWRRGSTGANVLTF. In DNA, the CDR3 is TGTGCCTGGAGAAGGGGGAGCACTGGGGCCAACGTCCTGACTTTC.

This clone turned up a few times. The genes are TRBV6-1 and TRBJ1-1, with 7 bases lining up with TRBD1. CDR1 is MNHNS, CDR2 SASEGT, per germline. The CDR3 loop spans 13 amino acids. V lost 5 bases and J lost 7; bases outside the gene matches: 7. Here the CDR3 DNA reads TGTGCCAGCAGTCCTCGACAGGGAGTTGAAGCTTTCTTT. Translated, it gives CASSPRQGVEAFF.

J is TRBJ2-7 and V is TRBV5-4; TRBD1 agrees at 7 bases. Germline CDR1 and CDR2: SGHNT and YYREEE (reference sequence). This CDR3 contains 15 residues. V shed 0 bases, J shed 2 bases, and the junction held 5 bases outside the gene matches. The DNA of the CDR3 is TGTGCCAGCAGCTTGGAGGACAGGCCCACCTACGAGCAGTACTTC. Its protein product is CASSLEDRPTYEQYF.

The V and J genes are TRBV30 and TRBJ1-1; D perhaps matches TRBD1 (6 bases). Germline V gene data show CDR1 as GTSNPN and CDR2 as SVGIG (reference sequence). The CDR3 covers 12 residues. V was shortened by 4 bases and J by 6 bases, with 12 bases between the two germline ends. The CDR3 region is CAWTRQASEAFF. The DNA for the CDR3 is TGTGCCTGGACAAGACAGGCCTCTGAAGCTTTCTTT.

A single count supports this clone. The V call is TRBV5-1, the J call TRBJ2-3; weak D call: TRBD2 (6 bases). The length of the CDR3 is 15 residues. The V and J ends lost 7 bases and 1 base respectively, with 16 bases between them. The germline V gene encodes CDR1 SGHRS and CDR2 YFSETQ. CDR3 in DNA: TGCGCCAGCGGCCGGGGGTCGGGAGGCACAGATACGCAGTATTTT. Amino acid sequence: CASGRGSGGTDTQYF. The variable domain in full, with the rest retrieved from reference TRBV5-1 and TRBJ2-3, is KAGVTQTPRYLIKTRGQQVTLSCSPISGHRSVSWYQQTPGQGLQFLFEYFSETQRNKGNFPGRFSGRQFSNSRSEMNVSTLELGDSALYLCASGRGSGGTDTQYFGPGTRLTVL.

This clone has only one observation. V usage is TRBV14 and J usage is TRBJ2-1; D may be TRBD2 (6 bases). The CDR3 spans 15 residues. The germline CDR1 and CDR2 sequences are SGHDN and FVKESK. V was trimmed by 1 base and J by 6 bases, leaving 13 bases between them. The CDR3 coding sequence is TGTGCCAGCAGCCAAGGGGACTGGATCATCAATGAGCAGTTCTTC. Translating it yields CASSQGDWIINEQFF.

The chain uses TRBV7-2 and TRBJ2-4, with D tentatively TRBD1 or TRBD2 (7 bases each). Trimming took 10 bases from V and 6 from J, leaving 19 bases between them. This CDR3 spans 14 amino acids. In germline, CDR1 is SGHTA, CDR2 FQGNSA. Written as DNA, the CDR3 is TGTACCACCAGGGGGGGGTCCCGACTAAACATTCAGTACTTC. Amino acids: CTTRGGSRLNIQYF.

This clone was detected once. This sequence joins TRBV7-2 and TRBJ1-6; TRBD1 aligns across 8 bases. The CDR3 is made up of 15 amino acids. Germline assignment: CDR1 SGHTA and CDR2 FQGNSA. The J segment lost 8 bases and the V segment lost 4 bases, leaving 7 bases of the junction unmatched. Written as DNA, the CDR3 is TGTGCCAGCAGCTATCAGGGGGCATCGGATTCACCCCTCCACTTT. It codes for CASSYQGASDSPLHF.

V and J are TRBV9 and TRBJ2-5, with TRBD2 matching over 8 bases. The germline V gene encodes CDR1 SGDLS and CDR2 YYNGEE. The CDR3 contains 16 residues. The V gene end was trimmed by 3 bases and the J gene end by 1 base; junction bases not matched to a gene: 8. CDR3 nucleotide sequence: TGTGCCAGCAGCGCCGACGTAGCGGGGCCCCAAGAGACCCAGTACTTC. Translated: CASSADVAGPQETQYF.

The chain joins TRBV15 to TRBJ1-5; TRBD1 might be the D (6 bases). The CDR3 is 16 amino acids. Between the trimmed V and J ends, which lost 0 bases and 2 bases, there was a span of 11 bases. In germline, CDR1 is LNHNV, CDR2 YYDKDF (reference sequence). The DNA of the CDR3 is TGTGCCACCAGCAGAGATCCAGGGGATGGCAATCAGCCCCAGCATTTT. It yields the protein CATSRDPGDGNQPQHF.

The V gene is TRBV5-1, the J gene TRBJ1-1; 9 bases are a match to TRBD1. The CDR3 has 15 residues. From germline, CDR1 is SGHRS and CDR2 YFSETQ. Germline trimming cut 3 bases from V and 1 base from J; bases unmatched to any gene: 4. DNA for the CDR3: TGCGCCAGCAGCTCAGACAGGGGGACGAACACTGAAGCTTTCTTT. Translated: CASSSDRGTNTEAFF.